This is a list of T cell receptor beta chains from one sample in a study of blood T cell repertoires in COVID-19. TCRdb's table, derived via immunoSEQ multiplex PCR, lists solely in-frame clones and lacks some. There are hundreds of thousands of clones in the sample; about 88% occur only once, and 2.6% lies in the top ten. The sample was PBMCs or T cells enriched from blood (not recorded which). These receptors all come from a man in his 60s who had recovered from COVID-19. CDR3s include the opening cysteine and the closing phenylalanine or tryptophan. D genes are given only for firm matches. Some rows mark clone size as missing; the rest say once, few, many or name a class of expanded clone.

size	length	V	D	J	CDR3	DNA
NA	14	TRBV18	TRBD1	TRBJ1-1	CASSPQTGGTEAFF	TGTGCCAGCTCACCGCAGACAGGGGGGACTGAAGCTTTCTTT
NA	19	TRBV4-1	NA	TRBJ1-4	CASSQEWGAWAEPNEKLFF	TGCGCCAGCAGCCAAGAATGGGGAGCGTGGGCAGAGCCTAATGAAAAACTGTTTTTT
NA	13	TRBV6-5	NA	TRBJ1-2	CASRGQASYGYTF	TGTGCCAGCAGGGGTCAGGCCAGCTATGGCTACACCTTC
NA	14	TRBV9	TRBD1	TRBJ2-5	CASSVTGAGETQYF	TGTGCCAGCAGCGTGACAGGGGCTGGGGAGACCCAGTACTTC
NA	15	TRBV18	NA	TRBJ2-7	CASSPPGANTYEQYF	TGTGCCAGCTCACCACCGGGAGCGAATACCTACGAGCAGTACTTC
once	16	TRBV19	TRBD1	TRBJ2-1	CATARTGELYYNEQFF	TGTGCCACAGCCAGGACAGGAGAGCTATACTACAATGAGCAGTTCTTC
NA	15	TRBV3-1/TRBV3-2	NA	TRBJ2-2	CASRAAGLDTGELFF	TGTGCCAGCAGGGCTGCCGGGTTGGACACCGGGGAGCTGTTTTTT
NA	16	TRBV5-1	TRBD2	TRBJ2-5	CASSLRAGGNEETQYF	TGCGCCAGCAGCTTGCGAGCGGGGGGAAATGAAGAGACCCAGTACTTC
NA	15	TRBV9	NA	TRBJ2-5	CASSVGRPPRSTQYF	TGTGCCAGCAGCGTAGGCAGGCCCCCCCGTTCGACCCAGTACTTC
NA	15	TRBV4-2	TRBD1	TRBJ1-1	CASSGQGYGNTEAFF	TGTGCCAGCAGCGGACAGGGGTACGGGAACACTGAAGCTTTCTTT
once	16	TRBV4-3	NA	TRBJ1-3	CASSQDGYGGGNTIYF	TGCGCCAGCAGCCAAGATGGCTATGGAGGCGGAAACACCATATATTTT
NA	14	TRBV29-1	NA	TRBJ1-1	CSVESRGAGTEAFF	TGCAGCGTTGAATCTCGGGGGGCAGGGACTGAAGCTTTCTTT
NA	14	TRBV5-6	NA	TRBJ1-2	CASSFYGANYGYTF	TGTGCCAGCAGCTTTTACGGAGCTAACTATGGCTACACCTTC
NA	15	TRBV9	TRBD1	TRBJ2-2	CASSLRTGDTGELFF	TGTGCCAGCAGCCTGCGAACAGGGGATACCGGGGAGCTGTTTTTT
NA	13	TRBV12-3/TRBV12-4	TRBD1	TRBJ1-1	CASSRDRRTEAFF	TGTGCCAGCAGCCGGGACAGGAGGACTGAAGCTTTCTTT
NA	14	TRBV5-1	TRBD2	TRBJ2-7	CASSLLAGGREQYF	TGCGCCAGCAGCTTACTAGCGGGAGGGCGTGAGCAGTACTTC
NA	16	TRBV9	NA	TRBJ1-2	CASSPRQVGVGGGYTF	TGTGCCAGCAGCCCCCGACAGGTTGGCGTTGGGGGTGGCTACACCTTC
NA	13	TRBV4-1	NA	TRBJ1-1	CASSQAKNTEAFF	TGCGCCAGCAGCCAAGCCAAGAACACTGAAGCTTTCTTT